The 13 T cell receptor beta chains given below trace back to one sample, sequenced in a study of T cell responses to AZD1222 COVID-19 vaccine. TCRdb keeps only in-frame clones here, not all; method: immunoSEQ multiplex PCR. The sample shows 80,000 to 90,000 clones, roughly 90% of them seen only once. The sequences come from peripheral blood, collected on day 0 of MenACWY control vaccination. These receptors all stem from an adult in good health.

This clone was seen just once. CDR3: CASSIGDSEFYQPQHF. The CDR3 region has the DNA TGTGCCAGTAGTATCGGGGACAGTGAGTTCTATCAGCCCCAGCATTTT. This chain connects TRBV19 to TRBJ1-5; TRBD1 agrees at 7 bases. The CDR3 is made up of 16 amino acids. After removal of 3 bases from V and 5 bases from J, the junction contained 10 bases not matched to a gene. Germline loops: CDR1 LNHDA, CDR2 SQIVND (reference sequence).

The V gene is TRBV12-3 or TRBV12-4, the J gene TRBJ1-5, with D maybe TRBD1 (5 bases). V was trimmed by 6 bases and J by 7 bases, leaving 13 bases between them. The CDR3 is 13 residues long. The CDR3 here is CASRRGEGQPQHF. In DNA, the CDR3 is TGTGCCAGCAGGCGGGGCGAGGGGCAGCCCCAGCATTTT.

The V and J genes are TRBV6-2 or TRBV6-3 and TRBJ2-7; weak D call: TRBD2 (7 bases). Between the trimmed V and J ends, which lost 5 bases and 7 bases, there was a span of 18 bases. The CDR3 contains 14 residues. Germline V gene lookup returns CDR1 MNHEY and CDR2 SVGEGT. The CDR3 nucleotides are TGTGCCAGCAGTCCGTTGCGGGGGCCGGGAGAGCAGTACTTC. It is translated as CASSPLRGPGEQYF.

The J gene is TRBJ1-3, the V gene TRBV7-2; possible D gene TRBD1, 5 bases. Trimming shortened V by 4 bases and J by 3 bases, and 10 bases separated the two germline ends. Germline V gene lookup returns CDR1 SGHTA and CDR2 FQGNSA. The CDR3 contains 14 residues. As DNA, the CDR3 is TGTGCCAGCAGCTCTCGGAGGGGTGGAAACACCATATATTTT. Its protein is CASSSRRGGNTIYF.

V and J are TRBV11-2 and TRBJ1-3, with 8 bases aligning to TRBD1. Trimming cost V 1 base and J 8 bases; bases outside gene matches: 7. The V gene's germline CDR1 is SGHAT and CDR2 FQNNGV. This CDR3 comprises 15 residues. The CDR3 DNA follows: TGTGCCAGCAGCTTAGGGCCCCAGGACAGGGACACCATATATTTT. Encoded protein: CASSLGPQDRDTIYF.

Only one count was recorded for this clone. The genes are TRBV5-5 and TRBJ2-1, with D unclear. CDR3 length: 13 residues. The germline gives CDR1 SGHKS, CDR2 YYEKEE (reference sequence). Trimming left V 2 bases short and J 10 bases short, with 13 bases between. In DNA form, the CDR3 reads TGTGCCAGCAGCTTCTTCCCCGGTTGGGAGCAGTTCTTC. Its translation: CASSFFPGWEQFF.

The chain is built from TRBV19 and TRBJ2-2; D remains ambiguous. V lost 1 base to trimming and J lost 6 bases, with 12 bases between them. CDR3 length equals 15 residues. Germline V gene lookup returns CDR1 LNHDA and CDR2 SQIVND (reference sequence). CDR3 sequence: CASSIVVYGPGELFF. CDR3 DNA sequence: TGTGCCAGTAGTATAGTCGTGTACGGACCCGGGGAGCTGTTTTTT.

The chain couples TRBV19 to TRBJ2-1; D may be TRBD2 (6 bases). Germline assignment: CDR1 LNHDA and CDR2 SQIVND (reference sequence). The CDR3 length is 18 residues. The V gene lost 3 bases and the J gene lost 7 bases, with 25 bases spanning the gap. CDR3 nucleotides: TGTGCCAGTAGTATTCGGTATTTTCGGGAGACTGGCCCAAATGAGCAGTTCTTC. Amino acid sequence: CASSIRYFRETGPNEQFF.

J is TRBJ2-5 and V is TRBV28; unclear D gene. This CDR3 has 17 amino acids. CDR1 is MDHEN, CDR2 SYDVKM, per germline. V lost 3 bases and J 1 base, leaving 18 bases between the germline ends. The CDR3 region is CASSFQMKTVVQETQYF. The CDR3 DNA is TGTGCCAGCAGTTTCCAAATGAAGACGGTTGTCCAAGAGACCCAGTACTTC.

This rearrangement joins TRBV7-2 to TRBJ2-6, with 7 nucleotides matching TRBD1. Unmatched junction bases numbered 8, after V lost 6 bases and J lost 0 bases. Germline V gene data show CDR1 as SGHTA and CDR2 as FQGNSA. This CDR3 is built from 17 residues. The CDR3 here is CASRRTGAHSGANVLTF. The DNA of the CDR3 is TGTGCCAGCAGGAGAACAGGGGCCCACTCTGGGGCCAACGTCCTGACTTTC.

The chain has TRBV28 and TRBJ2-5; 8 bases map to TRBD1. From germline, CDR1 is MDHEN and CDR2 SYDVKM. Germline trimming cut 6 bases from V and 5 bases from J; bases unmatched to any gene: 14. The CDR3 is made up of 16 amino acids. The CDR3 here is CASSSTDRGGWETQYF. The CDR3 DNA is TGTGCCAGCAGCTCAACCGACAGGGGAGGTTGGGAGACCCAGTACTTC.

Judged by abundance, this clone is large. The chain combines TRBV9 with TRBJ2-3, with 7 bases aligning to TRBD1. Germline CDR1 reads SGDLS; CDR2 reads YYNGEE. After removal of 2 bases from V and 2 bases from J, the junction contained 5 bases not matched to a gene. CDR3 length: 15 residues. The CDR3 DNA sequence: TGTGCCAGCAGCGTCGGGACAGCGACCACAGATACGCAGTATTTT. Its protein is CASSVGTATTDTQYF.

The chain recombines TRBV5-6 with TRBJ1-4, with 8 positions matching TRBD1. Per germline, CDR1 SGHDT and CDR2 YYEEEE. The CDR3 is 15 residues long. V dropped 0 bases and J dropped 10; count of bases not matched to a gene: 8. CDR3 nucleotides: TGTGCCAGCAGCTTGGAAGCAGGGGGCGTCGGAAAACTGTTTTTT. The encoded protein is CASSLEAGGVGKLFF.